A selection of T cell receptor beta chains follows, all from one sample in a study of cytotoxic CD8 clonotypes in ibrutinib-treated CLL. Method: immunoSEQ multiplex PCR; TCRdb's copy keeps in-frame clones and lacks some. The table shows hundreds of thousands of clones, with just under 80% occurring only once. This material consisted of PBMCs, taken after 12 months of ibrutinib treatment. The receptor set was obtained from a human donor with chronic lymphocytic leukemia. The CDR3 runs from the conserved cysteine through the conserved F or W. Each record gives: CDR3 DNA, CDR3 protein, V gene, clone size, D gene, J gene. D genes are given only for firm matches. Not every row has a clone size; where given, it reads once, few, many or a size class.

cdr3_nt: TGTGCCAGCAGTTACGGCAGGGTGGAGACCCAGTACTTC; cdr3_aa: CASSYGRVETQYF; v_call: TRBV6-6; clone_size: -; d_call: -; j_call: TRBJ2-5
cdr3_nt: TGTGCCAGCAGCTTACAGGCTACTAACTATGGCTACACCTTC; cdr3_aa: CASSLQATNYGYTF; v_call: TRBV5-4; clone_size: -; d_call: -; j_call: TRBJ1-2
cdr3_nt: TGTGCCAGCAGTTACTCGGGAGTTACCCACGAGCAGTACTTC; cdr3_aa: CASSYSGVTHEQYF; v_call: TRBV6-5; clone_size: -; d_call: -; j_call: TRBJ2-7
cdr3_nt: TGTGCCAGCAGGTCAACCGGGACTAGCATCAATGAGCAGTTCTTC; cdr3_aa: CASRSTGTSINEQFF; v_call: TRBV6-5; clone_size: -; d_call: TRBD2; j_call: TRBJ2-1
cdr3_nt: TGTGCCAGCGGACTAGCGGGAAAAAACGAGCAGTACTTC; cdr3_aa: CASGLAGKNEQYF; v_call: TRBV10-3; clone_size: few; d_call: TRBD2; j_call: TRBJ2-7
cdr3_nt: TGTGCCAGCGGGATTACGCAGGGGAATCAGCCCCAGCATTTT; cdr3_aa: CASGITQGNQPQHF; v_call: TRBV19; clone_size: few; d_call: -; j_call: TRBJ1-5
cdr3_nt: TGTGCCAGCAACTCCCGGGACTGGAACAATGAGCAGTTCTTC; cdr3_aa: CASNSRDWNNEQFF; v_call: TRBV28; clone_size: few; d_call: -; j_call: TRBJ2-1
cdr3_nt: TGTGCTAGCCGGCCGAGTTCCGGGGAGACCCAGTACTTC; cdr3_aa: CASRPSSGETQYF; v_call: TRBV7-7; clone_size: few; d_call: -; j_call: TRBJ2-5
cdr3_nt: TGTGCCAGCAGTTTCAGACTAGCGGGCTACGAGCAGTACTTC; cdr3_aa: CASSFRLAGYEQYF; v_call: TRBV27; clone_size: -; d_call: TRBD2; j_call: TRBJ2-7
cdr3_nt: TGTGCCAGCTCACCAGCATCAGGGACGGAGTACGAGCAGTACTTC; cdr3_aa: CASSPASGTEYEQYF; v_call: TRBV18; clone_size: -; d_call: -; j_call: TRBJ2-7
cdr3_nt: TGTGCCATCAGGCCGGGACAGGGGTCGGGGGACACTGAAGCTTTCTTT; cdr3_aa: CAIRPGQGSGDTEAFF; v_call: TRBV10-3; clone_size: -; d_call: TRBD1; j_call: TRBJ1-1
cdr3_nt: TGTGCCAGCTCAGACGGACAGGATCAGCCCCAGCATTTT; cdr3_aa: CASSDGQDQPQHF; v_call: TRBV18; clone_size: -; d_call: TRBD1; j_call: TRBJ1-5
cdr3_nt: TGTGCCAGCAGTAAGCAGGGGCCGGAGCAGTACTTC; cdr3_aa: CASSKQGPEQYF; v_call: TRBV7-9; clone_size: -; d_call: -; j_call: TRBJ2-7
cdr3_nt: TGTGCCAGCAGCCAATACATGGTGCTGGAGGTCCGACACAATGAGCAGTTCTTC; cdr3_aa: CASSQYMVLEVRHNEQFF; v_call: TRBV7-8; clone_size: -; d_call: -; j_call: TRBJ2-1
cdr3_nt: TGTGCTAGCAGCTCAGCGACAGGGTATGGAAACACCATATATTTT; cdr3_aa: CASSSATGYGNTIYF; v_call: TRBV7-7; clone_size: -; d_call: TRBD1; j_call: TRBJ1-3
cdr3_nt: TGTGCCAGCAGCTTTGGGCAGACCTCCGGGTACAGTGCCACAGATACGCAGTATTTT; cdr3_aa: CASSFGQTSGYSATDTQYF; v_call: TRBV7-9; clone_size: -; d_call: -; j_call: TRBJ2-3
cdr3_nt: TGTGCCAGCAGCGCCACAGGGGTTTGGATACGCAAAAACATTCAGTACTTC; cdr3_aa: CASSATGVWIRKNIQYF; v_call: TRBV2; clone_size: -; d_call: TRBD1; j_call: TRBJ2-4
cdr3_nt: TGTGCCAGCAGTTCGATCTACAGGGCTGGTTCTGGAAACACCATATATTTT; cdr3_aa: CASSSIYRAGSGNTIYF; v_call: TRBV11-2; clone_size: once; d_call: -; j_call: TRBJ1-3
cdr3_nt: TGTGCCAGTAGCCCCTCGGGGGGAGTTCTACACGAGCAGTACTTC; cdr3_aa: CASSPSGGVLHEQYF; v_call: TRBV19; clone_size: -; d_call: TRBD2; j_call: TRBJ2-7
cdr3_nt: TGTGCCAGTAGGATGAGACAGGGATCAGCCGAGCAGTACTTC; cdr3_aa: CASRMRQGSAEQYF; v_call: TRBV19; clone_size: -; d_call: TRBD1; j_call: TRBJ2-7
cdr3_nt: TGTGCCAGTAGTATACAGAACCAAGAGACCCAGTACTTC; cdr3_aa: CASSIQNQETQYF; v_call: TRBV19; clone_size: -; d_call: -; j_call: TRBJ2-5
cdr3_nt: TGTGCCAGCAGTTACTCTGGACTATCCTACAATGAGCAGTTCTTC; cdr3_aa: CASSYSGLSYNEQFF; v_call: TRBV6-5; clone_size: -; d_call: -; j_call: TRBJ2-1
cdr3_nt: TGTGCCAGCAGCTTGGGGCAGCTAGGGGTCGATGAGCAGTTCTTC; cdr3_aa: CASSLGQLGVDEQFF; v_call: TRBV11-3; clone_size: -; d_call: -; j_call: TRBJ2-1
cdr3_nt: TGTGCCAGCAGTGAATTCAGCAACGGGAATGAGCAGTTCTTC; cdr3_aa: CASSEFSNGNEQFF; v_call: TRBV25-1; clone_size: -; d_call: -; j_call: TRBJ2-1
cdr3_nt: TGTGCCAGCAGCGTAACTATTGCGAGTAGCACAGATACGCAGTATTTT; cdr3_aa: CASSVTIASSTDTQYF; v_call: TRBV25-1; clone_size: few; d_call: -; j_call: TRBJ2-3
cdr3_nt: TGTGCCACCAGCAGAGTAGTAGCGGGTCCCCTTTCAAGCTCCTACAATGAGCAGTTCTTC; cdr3_aa: CATSRVVAGPLSSSYNEQFF; v_call: TRBV15; clone_size: -; d_call: TRBD2; j_call: TRBJ2-1
cdr3_nt: TGTGCCAGCAGTGAAGCGTTTGCCTCCTCTGGGGCCAACGTCCTGACTTTC; cdr3_aa: CASSEAFASSGANVLTF; v_call: TRBV2; clone_size: -; d_call: -; j_call: TRBJ2-6
cdr3_nt: TGCGCCAGCAGCTTGGCCGCTAGCGGAGAGACCCAGTACTTC; cdr3_aa: CASSLAASGETQYF; v_call: TRBV5-1; clone_size: -; d_call: TRBD2; j_call: TRBJ2-5
cdr3_nt: TGCGCCAGCGGCCAAACAGAGAACACTGAAGCTTTCTTT; cdr3_aa: CASGQTENTEAFF; v_call: TRBV5-1; clone_size: few; d_call: -; j_call: TRBJ1-1
cdr3_nt: TGTGCCAGCAGACCAGGACTAGCGGGAGCTCGGGAGCAGTTCTTC; cdr3_aa: CASRPGLAGAREQFF; v_call: TRBV6-5; clone_size: -; d_call: TRBD2; j_call: TRBJ2-1
cdr3_nt: TGTGCCAGCAGCTCCTACTCCTACAATGAGCAGTTCTTC; cdr3_aa: CASSSYSYNEQFF; v_call: TRBV7-2; clone_size: -; d_call: -; j_call: TRBJ2-1
cdr3_nt: TGTGCCAGCAGCCCTCAGAGGCGGCGCGAGCAGTACTTC; cdr3_aa: CASSPQRRREQYF; v_call: TRBV5-6; clone_size: -; d_call: -; j_call: TRBJ2-7
cdr3_nt: TGTGCCAGCAGTTTATTAGCGGAGGTGGGCGAGCAGTACTTC; cdr3_aa: CASSLLAEVGEQYF; v_call: TRBV27; clone_size: few; d_call: -; j_call: TRBJ2-7
cdr3_nt: TGTGCCAGCTCACCGACAGGGCGCCACCCGTCCTATGGCTACACCTTC; cdr3_aa: CASSPTGRHPSYGYTF; v_call: TRBV18; clone_size: -; d_call: TRBD1; j_call: TRBJ1-2
cdr3_nt: TGCGCCAGCAGCTTGAGGCAGGGGGCCGGGGAGCTGTTTTTT; cdr3_aa: CASSLRQGAGELFF; v_call: TRBV5-1; clone_size: -; d_call: TRBD1; j_call: TRBJ2-2
cdr3_nt: TGTGCCAGCAGCCAGGGACAGGCCGCGCGGGGTACGCAGTATTTT; cdr3_aa: CASSQGQAARGTQYF; v_call: TRBV5-6; clone_size: -; d_call: TRBD1; j_call: TRBJ2-3
cdr3_nt: TGTGCCAGCAGCTTTACTAGCGGGGGGTACAATGAGCAGTTCTTC; cdr3_aa: CASSFTSGGYNEQFF; v_call: TRBV11-2; clone_size: -; d_call: TRBD2; j_call: TRBJ2-1
cdr3_nt: TGTGCCAGCAGCCGAACGACGGACTTTGACGGCTACACCTTC; cdr3_aa: CASSRTTDFDGYTF; v_call: TRBV7-9; clone_size: -; d_call: -; j_call: TRBJ1-2
cdr3_nt: TGTGCCAGCAGCAAAGAGACCGGGACAGGGAACACCGGGGAGCTGTTTTTT; cdr3_aa: CASSKETGTGNTGELFF; v_call: TRBV21-1; clone_size: -; d_call: -; j_call: TRBJ2-2
cdr3_nt: TGTGCCAGCTCAGGGTTCTTGGAGACCCAGTACTTC; cdr3_aa: CASSGFLETQYF; v_call: TRBV28; clone_size: many; d_call: -; j_call: TRBJ2-5
cdr3_nt: TGCAGCGTTGAGGGGGTAGCGGGGCGTAGCACAGATACGCAGTATTTT; cdr3_aa: CSVEGVAGRSTDTQYF; v_call: TRBV29-1; clone_size: -; d_call: TRBD2; j_call: TRBJ2-3
cdr3_nt: TGTGCCAGCAGTTCCGCCAACTACGAGCAGTACTTC; cdr3_aa: CASSSANYEQYF; v_call: TRBV6-6; clone_size: -; d_call: -; j_call: TRBJ2-7
cdr3_nt: TGTGCCAGCAGCTACTACCAGGGGACAGCGAACACCGGGGAGCTGTTTTTT; cdr3_aa: CASSYYQGTANTGELFF; v_call: TRBV4-2; clone_size: -; d_call: TRBD1; j_call: TRBJ2-2